This is a list of T cell receptor beta chains from one sample in a study of technical replicates of blood from several donors. Clones were sequenced by immunoSEQ multiplex PCR, and TCRdb holds only the in-frame ones, with some missing. Of roughly 69,000 clones in the sample, about 97% were seen once. Sequencing was carried out using T cells isolated from PBMCs. These receptors were obtained from a human donor in good health. CDR3s include the opening cysteine and the closing phenylalanine or tryptophan. Each record gives: D gene, J gene, clone size, V gene, CDR3 protein, CDR3 DNA. D genes are given only for firm matches. Expanded clones get a size class; other rows say once, few or many, or leave the size out.

- | TRBJ2-2 | - | TRBV11-2 | CASSLRGADTGELFF | TGTGCCAGCAGCTTACGGGGGGCTGACACCGGGGAGCTGTTTTTT
- | TRBJ2-3 | - | TRBV7-9 | CASSSLWGRTDTQYF | TGTGCCAGCAGCTCCCTCTGGGGGCGGACAGATACGCAGTATTTT
TRBD2 | TRBJ2-3 | - | TRBV7-3 | CASSLAGGLDTQYF | TGTGCCAGCAGCTTAGCGGGAGGCCTAGATACGCAGTATTTT
TRBD2 | TRBJ2-5 | - | TRBV10-3 | CAISTAGGEETQYF | TGTGCCATCAGTACAGCGGGAGGGGAAGAGACCCAGTACTTC
TRBD1 | TRBJ2-5 | once | TRBV29-1 | CSVGTGNQETQYF | TGCAGCGTCGGGACAGGCAACCAAGAGACCCAGTACTTC
- | TRBJ1-4 | - | TRBV15 | CATSLDSATNEKLFF | TGTGCCACCAGCCTGGACAGCGCAACTAATGAAAAACTGTTTTTT
TRBD1 | TRBJ1-1 | - | TRBV6-1 | CASSEQGVNTEAFF | TGTGCCAGCAGTGAACAGGGGGTGAACACTGAAGCTTTCTTT
TRBD1 | TRBJ1-1 | - | TRBV7-9 | CASSLQGAALRTEAFF | TGTGCCAGCAGCTTGCAGGGGGCAGCTTTACGGACTGAAGCTTTCTTT
TRBD1 | TRBJ2-2 | - | TRBV7-3 | CASSWTQGTGELFF | TGTGCCAGCAGCTGGACACAGGGGACCGGGGAGCTGTTTTTT
TRBD2 | TRBJ2-1 | - | TRBV19 | CASSIRTSGNEQFF | TGTGCCAGTAGTATTCGGACTAGCGGTAATGAGCAGTTCTTC
- | TRBJ2-7 | - | TRBV7-2 | CASSPTSSDEQYF | TGTGCCAGCAGCCCTACCTCTAGCGACGAGCAGTACTTC
- | TRBJ2-1 | - | TRBV5-1 | CASSLLTVNEQFF | TGCGCCAGCAGCTTGTTAACAGTCAATGAGCAGTTCTTC
- | TRBJ2-1 | - | TRBV11-2 | CASSLAYLAGNEQFF | TGTGCCAGCAGCTTAGCTTACTTGGCGGGCAATGAGCAGTTCTTC
- | TRBJ1-3 | - | TRBV29-1 | CSVEWEMAGNTIYF | TGCAGCGTTGAATGGGAGATGGCTGGAAACACCATATATTTT
- | TRBJ1-5 | once | TRBV18 | CASSPSTDNQPQHF | TGTGCCAGCTCACCATCAACAGATAATCAGCCCCAGCATTTT
- | TRBJ2-7 | once | TRBV7-8 | CASSFGSGYEQYF | TGTGCCAGCAGCTTTGGGAGTGGGTACGAGCAGTACTTC
- | TRBJ2-7 | - | TRBV28 | CASSLGGEQYF | TGTGCCAGCAGTTTAGGGGGGGAGCAGTACTTC
TRBD2 | TRBJ2-7 | - | TRBV19 | CASRDGLAGIYEQYF | TGTGCCAGTAGGGACGGACTAGCGGGGATTTACGAGCAGTACTTC
TRBD1 | TRBJ2-2 | once | TRBV28 | CASSLTDRAPGELFF | TGTGCCAGCAGCCTTACAGACAGGGCCCCCGGGGAGCTGTTTTTT
TRBD2 | TRBJ2-7 | once | TRBV30 | CAWSVGLAGVWGYEQYF | TGTGCCTGGAGTGTAGGATTAGCGGGAGTCTGGGGCTACGAGCAGTACTTC
- | TRBJ1-2 | - | TRBV30 | CAWSVVNYGYTF | TGTGCCTGGAGTGTCGTAAACTATGGCTACACCTTC
- | TRBJ1-5 | - | TRBV7-6 | CASSLGQNQPQHF | TGTGCCAGCAGCTTAGGACAGAATCAGCCCCAGCATTTT
TRBD1 | TRBJ1-2 | - | TRBV18 | CASSPGQGETYGYTF | TGTGCCAGCTCACCCGGACAGGGTGAGACCTATGGCTACACCTTC
- | TRBJ2-7 | - | TRBV9 | CASSVDTGNFYEQYF | TGTGCCAGCAGCGTCGATACAGGAAACTTTTACGAGCAGTACTTC
TRBD2 | TRBJ2-7 | once | TRBV6-1 | CASSDGLAGIYEQYF | TGTGCCAGCAGCGACGGTCTAGCGGGGATCTACGAGCAGTACTTC
TRBD2 | TRBJ2-7 | - | TRBV29-1 | CSVEGGLAGTYEQYF | TGCAGCGTTGAAGGAGGACTAGCGGGAACCTACGAGCAGTACTTC
TRBD1 | TRBJ2-7 | - | TRBV27 | CASSVLRGQGTHEQYF | TGTGCCAGCAGTGTCCTCCGGGGACAGGGGACCCACGAGCAGTACTTC
TRBD1 | TRBJ2-7 | - | TRBV14 | CASSQDRSSGYEQYF | TGTGCCAGCAGCCAGGACAGGTCGAGTGGATACGAGCAGTACTTC
- | TRBJ2-5 | - | TRBV19 | CASNERSQETQYF | TGTGCCAGTAATGAGCGGAGCCAAGAGACCCAGTACTTC
- | TRBJ2-7 | - | TRBV6-1 | CASNVNRDGSYEQYF | TGTGCCAGCAATGTCAACAGGGATGGCTCCTACGAGCAGTACTTC
- | TRBJ1-1 | - | TRBV28 | CASSRLNTEAFF | TGTGCCAGCAGCCGCCTAAACACTGAAGCTTTCTTT
TRBD2 | TRBJ2-7 | - | TRBV10-3 | CAISESGGTSGTYEQYF | TGTGCCATCAGTGAGTCGGGAGGAACTAGCGGGACCTACGAGCAGTACTTC
TRBD1 | TRBJ1-1 | - | TRBV9 | CASSPGTGSRAFF | TGTGCCAGCAGCCCCGGGACAGGGTCTAGAGCTTTCTTT
- | TRBJ2-3 | once | TRBV5-8 | CASSLGGGSTDTQYF | TGTGCCAGCAGCTTGGGTGGGGGCAGCACAGATACGCAGTATTTT
- | TRBJ1-2 | - | TRBV6-6 | CASSYGGGGYTF | TGTGCCAGCAGTTACGGGGGGGGTGGCTACACCTTC
- | TRBJ1-3 | - | TRBV4-2 | CASSSIMADSLGNTIYF | TGTGCCAGCAGCTCGATAATGGCGGACAGCTTAGGAAACACCATATATTTT
TRBD1 | TRBJ2-5 | - | TRBV28 | CASRTPTGGAVKETQYF | TGTGCCAGCAGAACTCCGACAGGGGGAGCGGTGAAAGAGACCCAGTACTTC
- | TRBJ2-5 | - | TRBV27 | CASSHLSNTQETQYF | TGTGCCAGCAGTCACCTGTCGAACACACAAGAGACCCAGTACTTC
TRBD2 | TRBJ2-7 | - | TRBV5-1 | CASSILADSYEQYF | TGCGCCAGCAGCATACTAGCGGACTCCTACGAGCAGTACTTC
- | TRBJ2-3 | - | TRBV2 | CASSVTRGGGPTDTQYF | TGTGCCAGCAGTGTAACCCGAGGGGGGGGTCCGACAGATACGCAGTATTTT
- | TRBJ2-3 | - | TRBV15 | CATSRVGGGEADTQYF | TGTGCCACCAGCAGAGTAGGAGGGGGCGAGGCAGATACGCAGTATTTT
- | TRBJ1-4 | - | TRBV2 | CASRDGWGDLEKLFF | TGTGCCAGCAGGGACGGCTGGGGGGACCTCGAAAAACTGTTTTTT
TRBD1 | TRBJ1-5 | - | TRBV19 | CASSGIGTGNQPQHF | TGTGCCAGTAGTGGAATAGGGACAGGCAATCAGCCCCAGCATTTT
TRBD2 | TRBJ2-7 | - | TRBV28 | CASRGLNYEQYF | TGTGCCAGCAGGGGACTAAACTACGAGCAGTACTTC
- | TRBJ2-7 | - | TRBV19 | CASSIGGLSYEQYF | TGTGCCAGTAGTATAGGTGGACTATCCTACGAGCAGTACTTC
- | TRBJ2-1 | - | TRBV7-3 | CASSLVKGANEQFF | TGTGCCAGCAGCTTAGTAAAGGGAGCAAATGAGCAGTTCTTC
- | TRBJ1-1 | - | TRBV7-9 | CASSLQAGEAFF | TGTGCCAGCAGCTTACAGGCGGGTGAAGCTTTCTTT
- | TRBJ2-7 | - | TRBV7-9 | CASSLGQGWYEQYF | TGTGCCAGCAGCTTAGGGCAGGGGTGGTACGAGCAGTACTTC
TRBD1 | TRBJ1-1 | - | TRBV27 | CASVQLGGYTEAFF | TGTGCCAGCGTCCAATTAGGGGGCTACACTGAAGCTTTCTTT
- | TRBJ1-1 | once | TRBV11-2 | CASSLVLQGEAFF | TGTGCCAGCAGCTTAGTATTGCAGGGTGAAGCTTTCTTT
- | TRBJ2-5 | once | TRBV7-3 | CASSLGQQETQYF | TGTGCCAGCAGCCTCGGACAGCAAGAGACCCAGTACTTC
- | TRBJ1-3 | once | TRBV7-3 | CASSPSGGFTGNTIYF | TGTGCCAGCAGCCCTTCGGGGGGATTCACTGGAAACACCATATATTTT